Below, 14 T cell receptor beta chains from the same sample are listed, as sequenced in a study of early T cells in non-severe SARS-CoV-2 infection. TCRdb independently ran MiXCR on the 5' RACE reads; one entry per CDR3 protein. The sample includes over 100,000 distinct CDR3 sequences, under 15% of them seen just once. The sample was whole blood. The receptors were gathered from an adult who was a healthcare worker with PCR-confirmed SARS-CoV-2 infection or an uninfected control (not recorded which).

The V and J genes are TRBV11-2 and TRBJ2-7; maybe TRBD2 (5 bases). Trimming took off 5 bases at V and 2 bases at J, with 13 bases between the two ends. The CDR3 is 14 amino acids. Germline lookup yields CDR1 SGHAT and CDR2 FQNNGV. The DNA for the CDR3 is TGTGCCAGCAGCCCCGGGATTGGGGCCTACGAGCAGTACTTC. Its protein product is CASSPGIGAYEQYF.

This clonotype was picked up many times. The V and J genes are TRBV28 and TRBJ2-7; tentative D call: TRBD2 (7 bases). The CDR3 length is 13 residues. CDR1 MDHEN and CDR2 SYDVKM come from the germline V gene. The germline V and J ends were trimmed by 8 bases and 1 base, with 12 bases remaining between them. The CDR3 region is CASGAGASYEQYF. Here the CDR3 DNA reads TGTGCCAGCGGGGCGGGGGCTTCCTACGAGCAGTACTTC.

This clonotype has at least ten counts. V gene TRBV14 combines with J gene TRBJ1-5; TRBD1 matches at 7 bases. The J segment lost 5 bases and the V segment lost 3 bases, leaving 7 bases of the junction unmatched. This CDR3 spans 15 amino acids. Per the germline V gene, CDR1 is SGHDN and CDR2 is FVKESK. This chain's CDR3 is CASSHRDRDHQPQHF. The CDR3 DNA reads TGTGCCAGCAGCCACCGGGACAGAGACCATCAGCCCCAGCATTTT.

The chain is built from TRBV2 and TRBJ1-6; the match to TRBD1 covers 7 bases. Germline CDR1 is SNHLY and CDR2 is FYNNEI. This CDR3 is 14 amino acids long. After removal of 8 bases from V and 8 bases from J, the junction contained 9 bases not matched to a gene. As DNA, the CDR3 is TGTGCCAGCCGAGGCAGGGGGTTGGATTCACCCCTCCACTTT. Its protein product is CASRGRGLDSPLHF.

The J gene is TRBJ1-6, the V gene TRBV28; no clear D gene. V was shortened by 5 bases and J by 14 bases, with 13 bases between the two germline ends. The CDR3 spans 12 residues. Per the germline V gene, CDR1 is MDHEN and CDR2 is SYDVKM. CDR3 coding DNA: TGTGCCAGCAGTCGGACGACCCCGTCCCTCCACTTT. Its protein is CASSRTTPSLHF.

This clonotype was counted a few times. The rearrangement joins TRBV21-1 to TRBJ2-7. TRBV21-1 is deemed a pseudogene. This CDR3 contains 11 residues. The CDR3 DNA reads as TGTGCCAGCAGCCGTAAGTACGAGCAGTACTTC. Protein product: CASSRKYEQYF.

The table lists this clonotype with many counts. The chain employs TRBV28 and TRBJ2-7; D not resolved. Per the germline V gene, CDR1 is MDHEN and CDR2 is SYDVKM. The CDR3 is 14 residues long. Between the trimmed V and J ends, which lost 3 bases and 6 bases, there was a span of 15 bases. The DNA for the CDR3 is TGTGCCAGCAGTTTGGTGAGAACTACCGTCGAGCAGTACTTC. Translation: CASSLVRTTVEQYF.

This clonotype was found many times. The chain recombines TRBV14 with TRBJ1-1; no firm D call. Deletions cut 8 bases from V and 8 bases from J, with 12 bases between. This CDR3 is 11 amino acids long. Germline V gene lookup returns CDR1 SGHDN and CDR2 FVKESK. CDR3 DNA: TGTGCCAGCCAACAGCGAGGGGAAGCTTTCTTT. Its translation: CASQQRGEAFF.

This chain uses TRBV4-1 with TRBJ1-2; maybe TRBD1 (6 bases). V was trimmed by 3 bases and J by 2 bases, leaving 13 bases between them. In germline, CDR1 is MGHRA, CDR2 YSYEKL. The length of the CDR3 is 15 residues. CDR3 amino acids: CASSHPGTRNYGYTF. CDR3 nucleotides: TGCGCCAGCAGCCATCCCGGGACAAGGAACTATGGCTACACCTTC.

The genes are TRBV10-3 and TRBJ2-7; D might be TRBD2 (7 bases). The CDR3 runs 13 residues. The germline gives CDR1 ENHRY, CDR2 SYGVKD. V gave up 8 bases and J gave up 6 bases, with 17 bases separating them. CDR3 amino acids: CAIAGQREIEQYF. The CDR3 coding sequence is TGTGCCATCGCCGGACAGCGGGAAATCGAGCAGTACTTC.

This clonotype occurred a few times. The V and J genes are TRBV4-1 and TRBJ1-3, with TRBD1 as a possible D gene (6 bases). CDR3 length equals 16 residues. V was pared by 0 bases and J by 3 bases, with 12 bases between. Germline-derived CDR1 and CDR2 are MGHRA and YSYEKL. The chain's CDR3 is CASSQESQGNGNTIYF. Here the CDR3 DNA reads TGCGCCAGCAGCCAAGAAAGCCAGGGGAATGGAAACACCATATATTTT.

This clonotype was observed a handful of times. This chain uses TRBV28 with TRBJ1-2; D not certain. V was cut by 2 bases and J by 5 bases, with 9 bases left in between. CDR1 is MDHEN, CDR2 SYDVKM, per germline. The CDR3 length is 13 residues. The CDR3 loop reads CASSLDVKYGYTF. CDR3 DNA: TGTGCCAGCAGTTTAGACGTGAAGTATGGCTACACCTTC.

This clonotype occurred many times. The V gene is TRBV4-3, the J gene TRBJ2-3; D remains ambiguous. In germline, CDR1 is LGHNA, CDR2 YSLEER. This CDR3 is built from 15 residues. Trimming took 0 bases from V and 2 from J, leaving 9 bases between them. DNA for the CDR3: TGCGCCAGCAGCCAAGATCAGCCGGCCACAGATACGCAGTATTTT. This gives the protein CASSQDQPATDTQYF.

This clonotype was recorded a few times. This sequence joins TRBV4-2 and TRBJ2-7; 7 bases line up with TRBD2. The germline CDR1 and CDR2 sequences are LGHNA and YNFKEQ. The trim removed 5 bases at V and 7 bases at J, leaving 14 bases unmatched. This CDR3 is built from 15 residues. This chain's CDR3 is CASSGTGGTLVEQYF. DNA of the CDR3: TGTGCCAGCAGCGGCACGGGAGGTACTCTAGTGGAGCAGTACTTC.